The TCR beta chain described here comes from a study of blood T cell repertoires in COVID-19. Study background: PBMCs, B-cell-depleted T cells, or T cells were the source of the cDNA or gDNA that made up the material.

The method was immunoSEQ multiplex PCR; TCRdb's version includes in-frame clones alone and lacks a portion of them. In the table there are about 99,000 clones, approximately 89% of which are singletons. Unmatched junction bases numbered 4, after V lost 2 bases and J lost 1 base. Germline CDR1 reads SGDLS; CDR2 reads YYNGEE. The CDR3 contains 15 residues. The TCR sequence derives from an elderly woman in a cohort sampled during active COVID-19. Sequencing input: peripheral blood. This rearrangement joins TRBV9 to TRBJ1-1, with 8 nucleotides matching TRBD1. The CDR3 coding sequence is TGTGCCAGCAGCGTTGCGGACAGGGCGAACACTGAAGCTTTCTTT. Translating gives CASSVADRANTEAFF.